A single TCR beta chain is shown here with its context. Its antigen is not identified. From blood CD8+ and CD4+ T cells, the TCR beta chain was sequenced. TEMRA cells were enriched by FACS, and CD4+ and CD8+ T cells were negatively isolated. Losses at the gene ends were 4 bases for V and 5 bases for J; bases not matched to a gene: 15. The length of the CDR3 is 17 residues. Germline V gene lookup returns CDR1 SEHNR and CDR2 FQNEAQ (reference sequence). This entry belongs to a study of CD8 T cells in Susac syndrome. General study results and limits: The study recognized that its TCR sequencing and HLA analysis covered a relatively small number of individuals.

Reverse transcription used roughly 0.5 to 1 ug RNA and random hexamers. An immunoSEQ multiplex PCR generated amplified TCR beta CDR3 products spanning 54 Vbeta and 13 Jbeta. One entry per CDR3 protein, called by TCRdb with MiXCR from the immunoSEQ multiplex PCR reads. The sample has approximately 220,000 distinct CDR3 sequences; 90% to 95% are singletons. This chain connects TRBV7-9 to TRBJ2-5; 8 bases fit TRBD2. The sequenced sample was CD8+ T cells from PBMCs. The source is a human donor with multiple sclerosis. This chain's CDR3 is CASSSITPGLVSETQYF. For the CDR3, the DNA is TGTGCCAGCAGCTCCATCACCCCGGGACTAGTGAGCGAGACCCAGTACTTC.